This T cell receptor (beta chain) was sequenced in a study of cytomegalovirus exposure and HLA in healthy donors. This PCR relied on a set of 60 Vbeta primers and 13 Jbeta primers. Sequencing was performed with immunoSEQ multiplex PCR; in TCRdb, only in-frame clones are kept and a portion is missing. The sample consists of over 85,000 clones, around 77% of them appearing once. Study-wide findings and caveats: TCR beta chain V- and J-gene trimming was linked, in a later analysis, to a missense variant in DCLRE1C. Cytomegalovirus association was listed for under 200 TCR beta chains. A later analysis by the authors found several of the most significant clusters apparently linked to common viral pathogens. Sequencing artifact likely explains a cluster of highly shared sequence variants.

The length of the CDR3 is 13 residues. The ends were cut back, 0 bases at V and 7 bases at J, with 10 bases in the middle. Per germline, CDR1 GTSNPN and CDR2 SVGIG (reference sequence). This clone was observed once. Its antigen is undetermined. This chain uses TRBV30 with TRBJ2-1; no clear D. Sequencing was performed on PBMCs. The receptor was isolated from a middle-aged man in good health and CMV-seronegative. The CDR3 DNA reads TGTGCCTGGAGTGTACGTCTCGGGAATGAGCAGTTCTTC. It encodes CAWSVRLGNEQFF.